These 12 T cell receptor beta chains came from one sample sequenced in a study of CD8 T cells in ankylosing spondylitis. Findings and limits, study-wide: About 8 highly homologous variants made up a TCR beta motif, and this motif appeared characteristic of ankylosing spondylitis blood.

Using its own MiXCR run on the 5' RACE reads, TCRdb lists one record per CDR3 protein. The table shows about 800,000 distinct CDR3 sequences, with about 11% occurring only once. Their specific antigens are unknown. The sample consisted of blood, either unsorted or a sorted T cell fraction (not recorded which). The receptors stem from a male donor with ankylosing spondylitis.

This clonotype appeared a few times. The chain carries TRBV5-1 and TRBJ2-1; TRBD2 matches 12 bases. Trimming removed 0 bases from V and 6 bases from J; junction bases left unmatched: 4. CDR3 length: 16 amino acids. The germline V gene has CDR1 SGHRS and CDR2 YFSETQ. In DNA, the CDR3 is TGCGCCAGCAGCTTGGCCGCGACTAGCGGGAGCAATGAGCAGTTCTTC. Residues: CASSLAATSGSNEQFF.

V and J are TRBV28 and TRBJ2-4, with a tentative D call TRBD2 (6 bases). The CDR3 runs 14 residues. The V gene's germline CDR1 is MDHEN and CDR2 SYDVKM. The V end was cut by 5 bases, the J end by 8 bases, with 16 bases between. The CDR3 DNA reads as TGTGCCAGCAGTACTAGCCGCGAAGGGGACATTCAGTACTTC. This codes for CASSTSREGDIQYF.

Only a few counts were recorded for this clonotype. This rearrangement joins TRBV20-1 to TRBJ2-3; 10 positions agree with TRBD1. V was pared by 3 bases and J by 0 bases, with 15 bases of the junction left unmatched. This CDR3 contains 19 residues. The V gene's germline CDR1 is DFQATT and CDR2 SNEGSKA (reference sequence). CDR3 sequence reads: CSARAPRTGGDFSTDTQYF. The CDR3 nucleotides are TGCAGTGCTAGGGCCCCCCGGACAGGGGGAGACTTTAGCACAGATACGCAGTATTTT.

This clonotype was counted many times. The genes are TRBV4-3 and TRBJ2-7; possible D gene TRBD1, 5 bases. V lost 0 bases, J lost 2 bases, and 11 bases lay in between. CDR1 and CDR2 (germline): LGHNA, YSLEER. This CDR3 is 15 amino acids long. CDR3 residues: CASSQDLRTTYEQYF. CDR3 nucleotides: TGCGCCAGCAGCCAAGATCTTCGGACAACCTACGAGCAGTACTTC.

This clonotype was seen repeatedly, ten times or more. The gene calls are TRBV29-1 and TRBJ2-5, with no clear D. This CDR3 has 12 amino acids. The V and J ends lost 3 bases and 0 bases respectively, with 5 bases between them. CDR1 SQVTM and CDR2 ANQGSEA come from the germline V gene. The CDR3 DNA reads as TGCAGCGTTGACGGGTACCAAGAGACCCAGTACTTC. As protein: CSVDGYQETQYF.

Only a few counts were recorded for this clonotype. For the CDR3, the DNA is TGTGCCAGCTCACCACTTCAGGGTTTGGACACTGAAGCTTTCTTT. Translating it yields CASSPLQGLDTEAFF. The chain carries TRBV18 and TRBJ1-1; weak D call: TRBD1 (5 bases). This CDR3 region has 15 residues. Germline V lookup: CDR1 KGHSH, CDR2 LQKENI. Trimming took 1 base from V and 3 from J, leaving 12 bases between them.

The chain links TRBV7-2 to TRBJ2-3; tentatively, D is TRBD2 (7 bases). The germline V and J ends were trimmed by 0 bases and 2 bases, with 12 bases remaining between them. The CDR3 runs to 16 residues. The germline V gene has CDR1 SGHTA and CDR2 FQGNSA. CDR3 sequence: CASSLAGGAYTDTQYF. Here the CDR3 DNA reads TGTGCCAGCAGCTTAGCAGGGGGGGCCTACACAGATACGCAGTATTTT. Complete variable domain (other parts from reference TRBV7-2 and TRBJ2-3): GAGVSQSPSNKVTEKGKDVELRCDPISGHTALYWYRQSLGQGLEFLIYFQGNSAPDKSGLPSDRFSAERTGGSVSTLTIQRTQQEDSAVYLCASSLAGGAYTDTQYFGPGTRLTVL.

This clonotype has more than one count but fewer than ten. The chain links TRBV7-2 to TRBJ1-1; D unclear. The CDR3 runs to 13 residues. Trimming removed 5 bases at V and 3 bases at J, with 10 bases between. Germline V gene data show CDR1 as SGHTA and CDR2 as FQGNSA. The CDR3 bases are TGTGCCAGCAGCATCCGGTCGGACACTGAAGCTTTCTTT. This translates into CASSIRSDTEAFF.

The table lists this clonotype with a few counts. CDR3: CSAATSGGPDEQFF. Here the CDR3 DNA reads TGCAGTGCTGCAACTAGCGGGGGACCCGATGAGCAGTTCTTC. This chain joins TRBV20-1 and TRBJ2-1, with 11 nucleotides matching TRBD2. The CDR3 contains 14 residues. Per germline, CDR1 DFQATT and CDR2 SNEGSKA (reference sequence). Trimming took 5 bases from V and 8 from J; bases not matched to a gene: 8.

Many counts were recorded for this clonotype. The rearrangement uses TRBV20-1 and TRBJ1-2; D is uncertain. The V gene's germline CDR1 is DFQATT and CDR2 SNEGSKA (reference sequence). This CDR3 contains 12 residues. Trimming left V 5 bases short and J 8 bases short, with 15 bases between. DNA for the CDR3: TGCAGTGCTCCTGACGGGCTTGTAGGCTACACCTTC. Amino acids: CSAPDGLVGYTF.

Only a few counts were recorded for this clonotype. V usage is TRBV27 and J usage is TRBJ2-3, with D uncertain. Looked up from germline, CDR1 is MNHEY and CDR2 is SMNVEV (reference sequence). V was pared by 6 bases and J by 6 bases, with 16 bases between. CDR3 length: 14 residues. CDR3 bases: TGTGCCAGCAGCCACGACTCCCTCGGGGATACGCAGTATTTT. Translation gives CASSHDSLGDTQYF.

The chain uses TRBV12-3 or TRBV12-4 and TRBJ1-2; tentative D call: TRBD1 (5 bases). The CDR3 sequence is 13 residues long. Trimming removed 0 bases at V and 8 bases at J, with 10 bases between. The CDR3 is CASSLAPGTGYTF. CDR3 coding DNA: TGTGCCAGCAGTTTAGCGCCGGGGACCGGCTACACCTTC.